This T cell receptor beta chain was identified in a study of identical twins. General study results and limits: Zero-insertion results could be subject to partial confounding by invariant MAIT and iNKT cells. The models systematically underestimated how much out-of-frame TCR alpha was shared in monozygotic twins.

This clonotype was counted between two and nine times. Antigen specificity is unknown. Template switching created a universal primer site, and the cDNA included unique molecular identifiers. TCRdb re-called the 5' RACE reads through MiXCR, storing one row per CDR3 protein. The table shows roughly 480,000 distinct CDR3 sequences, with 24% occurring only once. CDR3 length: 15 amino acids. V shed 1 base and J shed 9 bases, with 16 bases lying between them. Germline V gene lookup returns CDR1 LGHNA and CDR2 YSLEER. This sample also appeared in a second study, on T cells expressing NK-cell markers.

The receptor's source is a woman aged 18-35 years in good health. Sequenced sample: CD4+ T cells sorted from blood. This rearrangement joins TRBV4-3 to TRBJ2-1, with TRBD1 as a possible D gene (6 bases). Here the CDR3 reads CASSQVLGQSGEQFF. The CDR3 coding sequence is TGCGCCAGCAGCCAAGTGCTTGGACAGTCGGGTGAGCAGTTCTTC.